This TCR beta chain comes out of a study of CD8 T cells in ankylosing spondylitis. The table lists this clonotype with many counts. Germline assignment: CDR1 MGHRA and CDR2 YSYEKL. The CDR3 is 13 residues long. The ends were cut back, 0 bases at V and 8 bases at J, with 8 bases in the middle. TCRdb fed the 5' RACE reads into MiXCR, producing one record per CDR3 protein. This sample has 250,000 to 300,000 distinct CDR3 sequences, with more than 15% found just once. Sequencing was done on a sample of blood, either unsorted or a sorted T cell fraction (not recorded which). The V gene is TRBV4-1, the J gene TRBJ2-1; the D is unclear. The TCR originated in a male donor with ankylosing spondylitis or in good health (not recorded which). The DNA of the CDR3 is TGCGCCAGCAGCCAAGAGACGACGGATGAGCAGTTCTTC. As protein: CASSQETTDEQFF.